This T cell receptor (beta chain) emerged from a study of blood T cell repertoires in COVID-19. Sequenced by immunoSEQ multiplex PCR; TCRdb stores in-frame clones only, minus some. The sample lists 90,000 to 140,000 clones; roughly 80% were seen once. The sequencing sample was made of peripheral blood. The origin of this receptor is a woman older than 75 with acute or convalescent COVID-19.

The CDR3 is CASSRDISGNTIYF. The DNA of the CDR3 is TGTGCCAGCAGCCGGGACATCTCTGGAAACACCATATATTTT. The chain links TRBV7-9 to TRBJ1-3, with D possibly matching TRBD1 (6 bases). Between the trimmed V and J ends, which lost 5 bases and 0 bases, there was a span of 8 bases. CDR1 and CDR2 from the germline V gene are SEHNR and FQNEAQ (reference sequence). The CDR3 contains 14 residues. Drawing the rest from reference TRBV7-9 and TRBJ1-3, the complete variable domain is DTGVSQNPRHKITKRGQNVTFRCDPISEHNRLYWYRQTLGQGPEFLTYFQNEAQLEKSRLLSDRFSAERPKGSFSTLEIQRTEQGDSAMYLCASSRDISGNTIYFGEGSWLTVV.